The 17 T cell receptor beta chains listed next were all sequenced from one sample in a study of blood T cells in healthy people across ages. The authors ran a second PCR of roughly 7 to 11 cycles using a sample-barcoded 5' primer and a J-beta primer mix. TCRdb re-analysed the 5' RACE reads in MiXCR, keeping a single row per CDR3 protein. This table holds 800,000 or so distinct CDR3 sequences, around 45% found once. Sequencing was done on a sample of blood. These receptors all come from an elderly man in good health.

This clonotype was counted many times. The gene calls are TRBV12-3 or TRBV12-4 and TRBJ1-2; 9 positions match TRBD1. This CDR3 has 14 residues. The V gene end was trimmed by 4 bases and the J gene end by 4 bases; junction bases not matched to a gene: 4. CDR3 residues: CASSSGTGFYGYTF. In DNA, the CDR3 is TGTGCCAGCAGTTCCGGGACAGGGTTCTATGGCTACACCTTC.

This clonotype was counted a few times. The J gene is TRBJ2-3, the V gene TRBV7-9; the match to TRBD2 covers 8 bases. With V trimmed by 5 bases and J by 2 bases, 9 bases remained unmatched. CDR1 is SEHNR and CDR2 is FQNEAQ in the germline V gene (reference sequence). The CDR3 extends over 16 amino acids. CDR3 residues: CASSTSGRHPTDTQYF. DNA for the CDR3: TGTGCCAGCAGCACTAGCGGTAGACACCCCACAGATACGCAGTATTTT.

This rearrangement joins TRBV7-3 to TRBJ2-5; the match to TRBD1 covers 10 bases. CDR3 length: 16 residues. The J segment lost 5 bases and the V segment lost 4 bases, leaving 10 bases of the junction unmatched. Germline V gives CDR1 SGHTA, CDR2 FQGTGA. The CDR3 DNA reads TGTGCCAGCAGCTCTTGGACAGGGGGAAATTTGGAGACCCAGTACTTC. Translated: CASSSWTGGNLETQYF.

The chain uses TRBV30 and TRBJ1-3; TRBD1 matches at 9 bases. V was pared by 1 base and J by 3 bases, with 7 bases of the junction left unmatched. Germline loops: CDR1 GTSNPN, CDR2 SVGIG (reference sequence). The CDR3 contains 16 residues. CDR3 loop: CAWSAGQGASGNTIYF. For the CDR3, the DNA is TGTGCCTGGAGTGCGGGACAGGGAGCTAGTGGAAACACCATATATTTT. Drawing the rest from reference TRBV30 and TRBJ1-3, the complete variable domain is SQTIHQWPATLVQPVGSPLSLECTVEGTSNPNLYWYRQAAGRGLQLLFYSVGIGQISSEVPQNLSASRPQDRQFILSSKKLLLSDSGFYLCAWSAGQGASGNTIYFGEGSWLTVV.

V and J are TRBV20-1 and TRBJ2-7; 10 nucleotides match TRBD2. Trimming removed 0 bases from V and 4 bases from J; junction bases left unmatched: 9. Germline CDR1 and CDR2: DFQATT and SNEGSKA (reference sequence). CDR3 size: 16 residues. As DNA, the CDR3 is TGCAGTGCTAGAGATATCAAGCGGGAGGGCCTGTACGAGCAGTACTTC. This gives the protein CSARDIKREGLYEQYF.

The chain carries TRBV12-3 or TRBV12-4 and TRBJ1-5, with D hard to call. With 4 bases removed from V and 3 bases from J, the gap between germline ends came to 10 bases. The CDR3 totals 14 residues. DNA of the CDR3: TGTGCCAGCAGTTCCGGAAGACTCAATCAGCCCCAGCATTTT. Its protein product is CASSSGRLNQPQHF.

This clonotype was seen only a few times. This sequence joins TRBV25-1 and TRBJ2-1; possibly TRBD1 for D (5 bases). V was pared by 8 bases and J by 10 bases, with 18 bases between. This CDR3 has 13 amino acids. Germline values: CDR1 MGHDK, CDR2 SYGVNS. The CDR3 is CASVSSSGYEQFF. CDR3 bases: TGTGCCAGCGTCTCTTCCTCAGGGTACGAGCAGTTCTTC.

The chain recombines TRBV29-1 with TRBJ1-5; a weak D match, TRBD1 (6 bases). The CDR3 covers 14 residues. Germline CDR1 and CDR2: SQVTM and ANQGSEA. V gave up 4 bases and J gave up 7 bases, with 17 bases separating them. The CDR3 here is CSVVYAGVEQPQHF. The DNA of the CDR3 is TGCAGCGTTGTGTACGCAGGGGTAGAACAGCCCCAGCATTTT.

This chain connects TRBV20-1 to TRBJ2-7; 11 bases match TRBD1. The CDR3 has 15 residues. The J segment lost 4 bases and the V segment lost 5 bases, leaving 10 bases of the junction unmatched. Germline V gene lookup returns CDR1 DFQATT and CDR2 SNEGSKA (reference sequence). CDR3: CSASRDRGEGYEQYF. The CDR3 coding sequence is TGCAGTGCTTCCCGGGACAGGGGGGAAGGTTACGAGCAGTACTTC.

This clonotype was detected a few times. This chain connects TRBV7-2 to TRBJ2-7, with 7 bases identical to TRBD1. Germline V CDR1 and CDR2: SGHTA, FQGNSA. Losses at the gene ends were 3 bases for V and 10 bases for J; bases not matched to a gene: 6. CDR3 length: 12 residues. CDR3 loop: CASSFSGTDQYF. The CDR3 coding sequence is TGTGCCAGCAGCTTCTCCGGGACAGATCAGTACTTC.

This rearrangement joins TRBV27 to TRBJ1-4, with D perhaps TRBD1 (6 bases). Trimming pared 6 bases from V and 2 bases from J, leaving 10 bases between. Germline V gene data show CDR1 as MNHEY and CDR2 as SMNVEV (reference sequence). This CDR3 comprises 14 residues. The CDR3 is CASRPGVTNEKLFF. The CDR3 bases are TGTGCCAGCAGGCCAGGGGTGACTAATGAAAAACTGTTTTTT.

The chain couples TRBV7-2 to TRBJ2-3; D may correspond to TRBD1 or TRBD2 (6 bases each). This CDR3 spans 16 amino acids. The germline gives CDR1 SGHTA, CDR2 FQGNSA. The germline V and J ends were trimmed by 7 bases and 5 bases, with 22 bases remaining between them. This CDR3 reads CASTIRGAGGGDTQYF. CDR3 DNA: TGTGCCAGCACTATAAGGGGGGCCGGTGGGGGAGATACGCAGTATTTT.

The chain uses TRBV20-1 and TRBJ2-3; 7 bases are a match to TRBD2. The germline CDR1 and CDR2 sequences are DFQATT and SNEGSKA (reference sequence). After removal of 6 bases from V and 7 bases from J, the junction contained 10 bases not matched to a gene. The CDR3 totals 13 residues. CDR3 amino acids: CSAGLAVLNTQYF. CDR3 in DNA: TGCAGTGCGGGGCTAGCGGTTTTAAATACGCAGTATTTT.

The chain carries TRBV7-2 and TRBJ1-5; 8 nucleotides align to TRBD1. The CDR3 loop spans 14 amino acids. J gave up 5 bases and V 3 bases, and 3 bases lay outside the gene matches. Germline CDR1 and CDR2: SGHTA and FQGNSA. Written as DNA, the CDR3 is TGTGCCAGCAGCTTCCGGGACAGGCATCAGCCCCAGCATTTT. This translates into CASSFRDRHQPQHF.

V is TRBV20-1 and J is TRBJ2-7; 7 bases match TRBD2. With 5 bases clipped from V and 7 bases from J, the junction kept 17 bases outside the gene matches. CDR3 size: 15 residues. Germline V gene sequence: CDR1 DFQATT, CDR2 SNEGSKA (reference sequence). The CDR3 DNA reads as TGCAGTGCTTCACCTCTAGCGGAACTAAACAATGAGCAGTACTTC. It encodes CSASPLAELNNEQYF.

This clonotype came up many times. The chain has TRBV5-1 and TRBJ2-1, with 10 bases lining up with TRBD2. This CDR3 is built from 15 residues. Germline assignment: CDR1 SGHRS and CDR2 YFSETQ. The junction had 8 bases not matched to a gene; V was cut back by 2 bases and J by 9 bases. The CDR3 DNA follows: TGCGCCAGCAGCTTACCTAGCGGGAGTGTAGGTGAGCAGTTCTTC. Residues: CASSLPSGSVGEQFF.

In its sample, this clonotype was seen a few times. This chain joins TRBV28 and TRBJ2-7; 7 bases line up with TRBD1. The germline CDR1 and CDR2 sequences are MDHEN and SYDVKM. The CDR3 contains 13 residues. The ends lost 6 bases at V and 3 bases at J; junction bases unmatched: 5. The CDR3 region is CASRSWDSYEQYF. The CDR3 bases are TGTGCCAGCAGATCTTGGGACAGCTACGAGCAGTACTTC. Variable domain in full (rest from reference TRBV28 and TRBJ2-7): DVKVTQSSRYLVKRTGEKVFLECVQDMDHENMFWYRQDPGLGLRLIYFSYDVKMKEKGDIPEGYSVSREKKERFSLILESASTNQTSMYLCASRSWDSYEQYFGPGTRLTVT.